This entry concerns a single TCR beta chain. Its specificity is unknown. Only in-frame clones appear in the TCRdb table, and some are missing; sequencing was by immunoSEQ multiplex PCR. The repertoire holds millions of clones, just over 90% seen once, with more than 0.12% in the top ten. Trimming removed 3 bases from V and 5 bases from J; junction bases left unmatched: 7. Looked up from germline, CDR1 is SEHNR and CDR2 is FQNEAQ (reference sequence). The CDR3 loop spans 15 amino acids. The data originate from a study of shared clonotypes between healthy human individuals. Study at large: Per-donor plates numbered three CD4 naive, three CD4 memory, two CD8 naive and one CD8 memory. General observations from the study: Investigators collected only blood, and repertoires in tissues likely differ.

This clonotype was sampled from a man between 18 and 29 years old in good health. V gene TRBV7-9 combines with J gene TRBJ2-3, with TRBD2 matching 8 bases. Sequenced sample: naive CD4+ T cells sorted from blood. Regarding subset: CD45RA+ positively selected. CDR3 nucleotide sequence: TGTGCCAGCAGCTTGGCGCCTCTAGCGGGAGATACGCAGTATTTT. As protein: CASSLAPLAGDTQYF.